Presented here are 27 T cell receptor beta chains from one specimen sequenced in a study of graft-versus-host responses after intestinal transplantation. Generated by immunoSEQ multiplex PCR, the TCRdb table keeps only in-frame clones and is missing some. The data contain around 71,000 clones, approximately 94% of them singletons. No antigen has been assigned to these receptors. The specimen was unstimulated CD8+ T cells sorted from spleen or lymph node cells, collected before intestinal transplant. These receptors originate from a human donor who received an intestinal transplant.

The gene calls are TRBV7-6 and TRBJ2-5, with a possible D match to TRBD2 (5 bases). V lost 5 bases to trimming and J lost 2 bases, with 15 bases between them. The CDR3 is 15 amino acids. The V gene's germline CDR1 is SGHVS and CDR2 FNYEAQ. The CDR3, as DNA: TGTGCCAGCAGCGTTCAGGAGGAGCCGCAAGAGACCCAGTACTTC. This translates into CASSVQEEPQETQYF.

V is TRBV5-1 and J is TRBJ1-2, with a tentative D call TRBD1 (5 bases). Trimming pared 5 bases from V and 3 bases from J, leaving 14 bases between. CDR1 SGHRS and CDR2 YFSETQ come from the germline V gene. CDR3 length equals 14 residues. CDR3 region: CASRGTKGDYGYTF. CDR3 coding DNA: TGCGCCAGCAGAGGGACCAAAGGGGACTATGGCTACACCTTC.

The V call is TRBV4-1, the J call TRBJ1-5, with D possibly being TRBD1 (5 bases). The V gene's germline CDR1 is MGHRA and CDR2 YSYEKL. The CDR3 runs to 19 residues. Between the trimmed V and J ends, which lost 0 bases and 4 bases, there was a span of 22 bases. The CDR3 DNA follows: TGCGCCAGCAGCCAAGATCCCTTAGGAGGGGAAGCGGAGAATCAGCCCCAGCATTTT. Translated, it gives CASSQDPLGGEAENQPQHF.

This rearrangement joins TRBV23-1 to TRBJ2-7; 7 positions match TRBD1. TRBV23-1 is known as an ORF, though its function is uncertain. V was clipped by 8 bases and J by 2 bases; unmatched bases: 9. The length of the CDR3 is 14 residues. The CDR3 spells CASRYDRATYEQYF. The CDR3 coding sequence is TGCGCCAGCCGGTACGACAGGGCTACCTACGAGCAGTACTTC.

This clone came up once. The J gene is TRBJ2-7, the V gene TRBV6-6; TRBD2 is a possible D gene (5 bases). The CDR3 extends over 13 amino acids. Germline lookup yields CDR1 MNHNY and CDR2 SVGAGI (reference sequence). V gave up 3 bases and J gave up 1 base, with 7 bases separating them. In DNA form, the CDR3 reads TGTGCCAGCAGTTATCCGGGGTCCTACGAGCAGTACTTC. This codes for CASSYPGSYEQYF.

The chain employs TRBV7-2 and TRBJ2-5; 9 bases fit TRBD1. Per germline, CDR1 SGHTA and CDR2 FQGNSA. The ends lost 5 bases at V and 0 bases at J; junction bases unmatched: 16. CDR3 length: 19 amino acids. CDR3 bases: TGTGCCAGCAGCCCGCCACCGGGACAGGGAGAACCATACCAAGAGACCCAGTACTTC. It yields the protein CASSPPPGQGEPYQETQYF.

V gene TRBV6-6 combines with J gene TRBJ1-1; TRBD1 aligns across 7 bases. The CDR3 totals 13 residues. Germline V gene data show CDR1 as MNHNY and CDR2 as SVGAGI (reference sequence). With 6 bases clipped from V and 5 bases from J, the junction kept 6 bases outside the gene matches. The DNA of the CDR3 is TGTGCCAGCAGCACAGGGGCGAAGACTGAAGCTTTCTTT. It is translated as CASSTGAKTEAFF.

The V and J genes are TRBV18 and TRBJ2-1; D uncertain. Between the trimmed V and J ends, which lost 0 bases and 3 bases, there was a span of 24 bases. Germline V CDR1 and CDR2: KGHSH, LQKENI. The CDR3 spans 20 residues. CDR3 in amino acids: CASSPPYRLGLFVRYNEQFF. DNA of the CDR3: TGTGCCAGCTCACCACCGTATAGGTTAGGGCTGTTCGTCCGCTACAATGAGCAGTTCTTC.

The J gene is TRBJ1-4, the V gene TRBV19, with 8 bases that match TRBD1. Germline assignment: CDR1 LNHDA and CDR2 SQIVND (reference sequence). The CDR3 spans 15 residues. V shed 5 bases, J shed 5 bases, and the junction held 7 bases outside the gene matches. The CDR3 sequence: CASSVWDRRNEKLFF. The CDR3 DNA sequence: TGTGCCAGTAGTGTCTGGGACAGGCGGAATGAAAAACTGTTTTTT.

This chain links TRBV5-4 with TRBJ1-2; D uncertain. The V end was cut by 2 bases, the J end by 1 base, with 3 bases between. This CDR3 comprises 12 residues. Germline CDR1 and CDR2: SGHNT and YYREEE (reference sequence). This CDR3 reads CASSLYNYGYTF. The CDR3 nucleotides are TGTGCCAGCAGCTTATATAACTATGGCTACACCTTC.

The chain combines TRBV28 with TRBJ2-5, with 9 bases identical to TRBD2. CDR3 size: 14 residues. V lost 6 bases to trimming and J lost 4 bases; unmatched junction nucleotides: 6. Germline-derived CDR1 and CDR2 are MDHEN and SYDVKM. The CDR3 here is CASRTGTSRETQYF. CDR3 DNA sequence: TGTGCCAGCAGGACCGGGACTAGCAGAGAGACCCAGTACTTC.

This clone is a singleton in its sample. The CDR3 protein is CASSVMGLAFSGELFF. The CDR3 nucleotides are TGTGCCAGCAGCGTAATGGGACTAGCATTTTCCGGGGAGCTGTTTTTT. The chain employs TRBV9 and TRBJ2-2; 9 bases are shared with TRBD2. This CDR3 region has 16 residues. Germline CDR1 SGDLS, CDR2 YYNGEE. V lost 1 base to trimming and J lost 6 bases; unmatched junction nucleotides: 7. Combining the CDR3 with reference TRBV9 and TRBJ2-2 gives the whole variable domain DSGVTQTPKHLITATGQRVTLRCSPRSGDLSVYWYQQSLDQGLQFLIQYYNGEERAKGNILERFSAQQFPDLHSELNLSSLELGDSALYFCASSVMGLAFSGELFFGEGSRLTVL.

J is TRBJ2-7 and V is TRBV6-5; a possible D gene is TRBD2 (6 bases). Germline loops: CDR1 MNHEY, CDR2 SVGAGI. The CDR3 has 14 residues. Trimming took off 7 bases at V and 2 bases at J, with 15 bases between the two ends. The CDR3 region is CASMEGPHTYEQYF. CDR3 DNA sequence: TGTGCCAGCATGGAGGGGCCTCATACCTACGAGCAGTACTTC.

The chain is built from TRBV4-1 and TRBJ2-7; TRBD1 matches 8 bases. V lost 1 base to trimming and J lost 4 bases; unmatched junction nucleotides: 6. The length of the CDR3 is 15 residues. Germline CDR1 reads MGHRA; CDR2 reads YSYEKL. In nucleotides, the CDR3 is TGCGCCAGCAGCCAAGCCGGGACAGGTGCTTACGAGCAGTACTTC. Its translation is CASSQAGTGAYEQYF.

The rearrangement joins TRBV29-1 to TRBJ2-4, with TRBD1 as a possible D gene (6 bases). V gave up 5 bases and J gave up 3 bases, with 11 bases separating them. CDR3 length: 13 residues. Germline CDR1 and CDR2: SQVTM and ANQGSEA. The CDR3: CSVTGTNKNIQYF. CDR3 DNA sequence: TGCAGCGTTACCGGGACAAACAAAAACATTCAGTACTTC.

This rearrangement joins TRBV2 to TRBJ1-1; tentatively, D is TRBD1 (6 bases). The CDR3 contains 12 residues. Looked up from germline, CDR1 is SNHLY and CDR2 is FYNNEI. Trimming cost V 8 bases and J 6 bases, with 13 bases left between them. The CDR3 protein is CASAGGLAEAFF. In nucleotides, the CDR3 is TGTGCCAGCGCCGGGGGGCTGGCTGAAGCTTTCTTT.

V usage is TRBV25-1 and J usage is TRBJ2-3; 10 nucleotides agree with TRBD1. Looked up from germline, CDR1 is MGHDK and CDR2 is SYGVNS. Trimming took 3 bases from V and 4 from J; bases not matched to a gene: 4. The CDR3 length is 15 residues. The CDR3 protein is CASSDRDRGADTQYF. The CDR3 region has the DNA TGTGCCAGCAGTGACCGGGACAGGGGCGCAGATACGCAGTATTTT. The full variable domain, in which reference TRBV25-1 and TRBJ2-3 provide the parts outside the CDR3, is EADIYQTPRYLVIGTGKKITLECSQTMGHDKMYWYQQDPGMELHLIHYSYGVNSTEKGDLSSESTVSRIRTEHFPLTLESARPSHTSQYLCASSDRDRGADTQYFGPGTRLTVL.

The rearrangement links TRBV6-5 to TRBJ2-7, with D possibly TRBD2 on 5 matching bases. V was cut by 2 bases and J by 3 bases, with 8 bases left in between. This CDR3 region has 13 residues. Germline CDR1 and CDR2: MNHEY and SVGAGI. The CDR3 DNA reads TGTGCCAGCAGTTACGTACGGGACTACGAGCAGTACTTC. As protein: CASSYVRDYEQYF.

With respect to this clone: Other DNA sequences within the sample encode an identical CDR3. The chain carries TRBV28 and TRBJ1-1; the D is unclear. The V end lost 4 bases, the J end lost 1 base, and 1 base lay between the germline ends. The CDR3 is 11 amino acids. Germline values: CDR1 MDHEN, CDR2 SYDVKM. The CDR3 spells CASSSNTEAFF. The CDR3 DNA reads as TGTGCCAGCAGTTCGAACACTGAAGCTTTCTTT.

The V and J genes are TRBV18 and TRBJ2-2; TRBD1 matches 9 bases. V shed 3 bases and J 6 bases; nucleotides not matched to a gene: 5. CDR1 and CDR2 (germline): KGHSH, LQKENI. The CDR3 length is 15 residues. The CDR3 coding sequence is TGTGCCAGCTCACCTCTACAGGGGGCGGCCGGGGAGCTGTTTTTT. Translation gives CASSPLQGAAGELFF.

The V call is TRBV7-9, the J call TRBJ1-1, with D perhaps matching TRBD1 (5 bases). V dropped 3 bases and J dropped 1 base, with 12 bases sitting between them. The CDR3 extends over 15 amino acids. The V gene's germline CDR1 is SEHNR and CDR2 FQNEAQ (reference sequence). In DNA, the CDR3 is TGTGCCAGCAGCTTCGGGACGCCGGCGAACACTGAAGCTTTCTTT. Protein: CASSFGTPANTEAFF. Full variable domain (rest looked up from reference TRBV7-9 and TRBJ1-1): DTGVSQNPRHKITKRGQNVTFRCDPISEHNRLYWYRQTLGQGPEFLTYFQNEAQLEKSRLLSDRFSAERPKGSFSTLEIQRTEQGDSAMYLCASSFGTPANTEAFFGQGTRLTVV.

The gene calls are TRBV2 and TRBJ2-7, with D hard to call. From germline, CDR1 is SNHLY and CDR2 FYNNEI. The CDR3 totals 11 residues. The ends were cut back, 8 bases at V and 3 bases at J, with 8 bases in the middle. CDR3 bases: TGTGCCAGCGACGGATACTACGAGCAGTACTTC. Translating it yields CASDGYYEQYF.

This chain joins TRBV19 and TRBJ2-7, with D possibly TRBD2 on 6 matching bases. The CDR3 runs 15 residues. Per germline, CDR1 LNHDA and CDR2 SQIVND (reference sequence). V was cut by 6 bases and J by 2 bases, with 17 bases left in between. CDR3 sequence (DNA): TGTGCCAGTAGCCAGCTGGGGGGACCAACCTACGAGCAGTACTTC. This gives the protein CASSQLGGPTYEQYF.

The chain links TRBV20-1 to TRBJ2-1, with unresolved D. Trimming left V 0 bases short and J 10 bases short, with 7 bases between. This CDR3 has 11 amino acids. Germline V gene lookup returns CDR1 DFQATT and CDR2 SNEGSKA (reference sequence). CDR3 protein: CSAREAWEQFF. The CDR3 coding sequence is TGCAGTGCTAGAGAAGCGTGGGAGCAGTTCTTC.

The gene calls are TRBV23-1 and TRBJ2-2; possibly TRBD1 for D (6 bases). TRBV23-1 is an open reading frame whose function is uncertain. CDR3 length: 18 amino acids. V was shortened by 5 bases and J by 0 bases, with 19 bases between the two germline ends. For the CDR3, the DNA is TGCGCCAGCAGTACCCCTCACAGGGAACCCGCGAACACCGGGGAGCTGTTTTTT. Its protein product is CASSTPHREPANTGELFF.

This clone showed up just once. The rearrangement joins TRBV5-6 to TRBJ1-1, with D maybe TRBD1 (5 bases). This CDR3 is built from 11 residues. CDR1 is SGHDT, CDR2 YYEEEE, per germline. The germline V and J ends were trimmed by 3 bases and 6 bases, with 6 bases remaining between them. The CDR3 is CASSSGAEAFF. In DNA form, the CDR3 reads TGTGCCAGCAGCTCGGGGGCTGAAGCTTTCTTT.

This clone showed up just once. The chain has TRBV2 and TRBJ2-1; D not certain. CDR1 SNHLY and CDR2 FYNNEI come from the germline V gene. This CDR3 is 15 amino acids long. V lost 4 bases and J 2 bases, leaving 12 bases between the germline ends. CDR3 loop: CASSGTGPTYNEQFF. The CDR3 nucleotides are TGTGCCAGCAGTGGAACCGGTCCAACCTACAATGAGCAGTTCTTC.